Each of the 8 T cell receptor beta chains below was sequenced from the same sample in a study of blood T cell repertoires in COVID-19. The repertoire was sequenced with immunoSEQ multiplex PCR; TCRdb's copy has only in-frame clones and lacks some. The sample has over 120,000 clones, over 70% seen once; the top ten hold less than 2.5%. Sequenced sample: peripheral blood. The receptors stem from a woman aged 55-70 years with acute or convalescent COVID-19.

The chain links TRBV5-6 to TRBJ1-5, with 8 nucleotides matching TRBD1. The CDR3 loop spans 14 amino acids. The ends lost 5 bases at V and 2 bases at J; junction bases unmatched: 3. Germline assignment: CDR1 SGHDT and CDR2 YYEEEE. CDR3 residues: CASSRTGRNQPQHF. CDR3 coding DNA: TGTGCCAGCAGTCGGACAGGGCGCAATCAGCCCCAGCATTTT.

The chain joins TRBV7-9 to TRBJ1-1, with TRBD1 matching over 10 bases. CDR1 is SEHNR and CDR2 is FQNEAQ in the germline V gene (reference sequence). The ends lost 5 bases at V and 3 bases at J; junction bases unmatched: 6. The CDR3 totals 15 residues. CDR3 sequence: CASSLTGTGDTEAFF. The CDR3 nucleotides are TGTGCCAGCAGCCTCACCGGGACAGGGGACACTGAAGCTTTCTTT. Full variable domain (rest looked up from reference TRBV7-9 and TRBJ1-1): DTGVSQNPRHKITKRGQNVTFRCDPISEHNRLYWYRQTLGQGPEFLTYFQNEAQLEKSRLLSDRFSAERPKGSFSTLEIQRTEQGDSAMYLCASSLTGTGDTEAFFGQGTRLTVV.

This clone was observed a few times. This chain links TRBV11-2 with TRBJ2-1; a weak D match, TRBD2 (6 bases). There are 15 residues in the CDR3. Germline V gene data show CDR1 as SGHAT and CDR2 as FQNNGV. Trimming shortened V by 5 bases and J by 8 bases, and 19 bases separated the two germline ends. The CDR3 DNA follows: TGTGCCAGCAGCCCGACTAGTCTGGTGTTTGATGAGCAGTTCTTC. Translation gives CASSPTSLVFDEQFF.

This clone was seen a single time. The chain joins TRBV20-1 to TRBJ2-7; 11 bases are a match to TRBD1. J gave up 6 bases and V 3 bases, and 10 bases lay outside the gene matches. This CDR3 has 15 amino acids. Germline CDR1 DFQATT, CDR2 SNEGSKA (reference sequence). DNA for the CDR3: TGCAGTGCTAGTAGGCCGGGACAGGGGGTTACCGAGCAGTACTTC. Its translation: CSASRPGQGVTEQYF.

J is TRBJ2-3 and V is TRBV3-1 (or the pseudogene TRBV3-2); tentative D call: TRBD2 (6 bases). The CDR3 loop spans 15 amino acids. Trimming stripped 2 bases from V and 3 bases from J, with 12 bases between. Germline CDR1 LGHDT, CDR2 YNNKEL (reference sequence). This chain's CDR3 is CASSQRAGRTDTQYF. Written as DNA, the CDR3 is TGTGCCAGCAGCCAAAGGGCGGGGCGAACAGATACGCAGTATTTT.

V gene TRBV9 combines with J gene TRBJ1-1, with D possibly being TRBD1 (6 bases). Trimming took off 0 bases at V and 6 bases at J, with 12 bases between the two ends. The V gene's germline CDR1 is SGDLS and CDR2 YYNGEE. The CDR3 consists of 14 residues. The CDR3 region is CASSVAGGGPEAFF. Written as DNA, the CDR3 is TGTGCCAGCAGCGTAGCGGGAGGGGGACCTGAAGCTTTCTTT.

The chain combines TRBV20-1 with TRBJ2-4; 7 positions match TRBD1. The V segment lost 3 bases and the J segment 8 bases; nucleotides outside the gene matches: 10. This CDR3 comprises 14 residues. CDR1 and CDR2 (germline): DFQATT, SNEGSKA (reference sequence). The CDR3 DNA reads TGCAGTGCTAGTATATACGGGACAGTGGACATTCAGTACTTC. This gives the protein CSASIYGTVDIQYF.

This chain links TRBV11-2 with TRBJ2-1; D is undetermined. The CDR3 spans 13 residues. The V gene lost 1 base and the J gene lost 5 bases, with 6 bases spanning the gap. The V gene's germline CDR1 is SGHAT and CDR2 FQNNGV. Here the CDR3 reads CASSLVRDNEQFF. As DNA, the CDR3 is TGTGCCAGCAGCTTAGTCCGGGACAATGAGCAGTTCTTC.